The source of this TCR beta chain is a study of human T cells and chemical hapten exposure. Study-level background: Recorded diagnoses among the mostly female patients were alopecia areata, totalis or universalis.

General observations from the study: Among expanded TCRs, significantly more large CDR3 similarity clusters formed than among controls.

Concerning this clonotype: No antigen is known for it.

Germline-derived CDR1 and CDR2 are KGHSH and LQKENI. Trimming pared 3 bases from V and 6 bases from J, leaving 9 bases between. The CDR3 loop spans 14 amino acids. Specified time point: pre-sensitization, week 0. The treatment here: therapeutic diphenylcyclopropenone sensitization with weekly scalp DPC. TCRdb redid the calling of the RACE reads with MiXCR, one entry per CDR3 protein. Among 62,000 or so distinct CDR3 sequences, approximately 10% were seen once, and the ten largest hold around 4.8%. The chain joins TRBV18 to TRBJ1-6; D might be TRBD1 (5 bases). This sequence originates from a woman in her 50s with alopecia areata. Some clones in this sample may be carry-over from other donors' samples. The sequences come from whole blood, collected in connection with sensitization to the hapten diphenylcyclopropenone (DPC). CDR3 sequence: CASSPDSLNSPLHF. The CDR3 DNA sequence: TGTGCCAGCTCACCCGACAGCCTTAATTCACCCCTCCACTTT.